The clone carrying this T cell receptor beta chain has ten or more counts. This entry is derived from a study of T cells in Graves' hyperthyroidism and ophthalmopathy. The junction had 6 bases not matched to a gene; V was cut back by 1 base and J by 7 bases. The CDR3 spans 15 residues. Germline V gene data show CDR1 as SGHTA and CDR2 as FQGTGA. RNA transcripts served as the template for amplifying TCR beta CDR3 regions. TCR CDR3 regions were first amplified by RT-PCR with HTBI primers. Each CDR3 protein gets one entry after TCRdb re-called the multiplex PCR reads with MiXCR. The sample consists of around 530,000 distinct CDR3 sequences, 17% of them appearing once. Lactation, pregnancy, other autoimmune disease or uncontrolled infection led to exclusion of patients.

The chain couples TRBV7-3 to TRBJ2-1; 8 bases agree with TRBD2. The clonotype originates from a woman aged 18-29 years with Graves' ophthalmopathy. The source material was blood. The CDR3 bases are TGTGCCAGCAGCTTAATGCCGCGCGGGGGGAATGAGCAGTTCTTC. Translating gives CASSLMPRGGNEQFF.